These T cell receptor beta chains were read from a single sample in a study of T cell repertoires in cytomegalovirus infection. TCRdb itself ran the reads through MiXCR, one entry per CDR3 protein. Of 550,000 to 700,000 distinct CDR3 sequences listed, around 40% are singletons. No antigen is known for these receptors. Sequencing was performed on cultured PBMCs, taken from culture after CMV antigen stimulation. The receptors derive from a human donor in good health (CMV status not recorded). Some clones in this sample may be carry-over from other donors' samples. Both conserved end residues are part of each CDR3. The size of a clone is reported for some rows only, either as once, few or many, or as a class for expanded clones.

>TRBV7-6|few|TRBJ2-6
CASSFLLYLAGDSGANVLTF
>TRBV29-1|few|TRBJ1-6
CSGGTGAYNSPLHF
>TRBV11-2|few|TRBJ2-3
CARGGAGSTDTQYF
>TRBV7-6|few|TRBJ2-7
CASSPHPRGVSYEQYF
>TRBV7-2|NA|TRBJ2-7
CASSSGLAGTHEQYF
>TRBV11-2|NA|TRBJ2-1
CASSSLGLAGFRNEQFF
>TRBV5-4|NA|TRBJ1-6
CATSDRGFIYGNSPLHF
>TRBV7-8|many|TRBJ2-3
CASRFTDTQYF
>TRBV7-9|NA|TRBJ2-2
CASSLEPPRVLNTGELFF
>TRBV15|NA|TRBJ2-3
CATSSRQGRGDTQYF
>TRBV7-6|NA|TRBJ2-5
CASSLGGVYRETQYF
>TRBV7-8|few|TRBJ1-4
CASSLRRGRPNEKLFF
>TRBV7-2|few|TRBJ2-7
CASSLRGKGIGTEASYEQYF
>TRBV7-8|few|TRBJ2-7
CASSFGQGAREQYF
>TRBV27|NA|TRBJ2-3
CASSSTRRDTQYF
>TRBV7-2|NA|TRBJ2-1
CASSRQREGYNEQFF
>TRBV6-5|few|TRBJ2-7
CASSYLNRGGEQYF
>TRBV6-1|NA|TRBJ1-1
CASRGDQSTDAFF
>TRBV12-3/TRBV12-4|NA|TRBJ1-1
CASSSGGGGTEAFF
>TRBV6-2/TRBV6-3|once|TRBJ1-2
CASRRGTDYGYTF
>TRBV7-2|NA|TRBJ2-2
CASSLLKELFF
>TRBV19|few|TRBJ1-4
CASSSETNEKLFF
>TRBV5-6|NA|TRBJ1-2
CASSLTDYGYTF
>TRBV19|once|TRBJ2-1
CASSIGGGQNEQFF
>TRBV7-9|NA|TRBJ1-2
CASSLAHQGYTF
>TRBV12-3/TRBV12-4|few|TRBJ1-5
CASSPKVQPQHF
>TRBV7-8|NA|TRBJ1-2
CASSLGPGYYGYTF
>TRBV7-2|many|TRBJ1-5
CASSLALRGHVQPQHF